This T cell receptor (beta chain) was retrieved from a study of shared clonotypes between healthy human individuals. Measured with immunoSEQ multiplex PCR; TCRdb has only the in-frame clones, and not every one. Found here are under 2,500,000 clones, roughly 95% of them singletons; the top ten hold around 0.13%. The germline gives CDR1 MDHEN, CDR2 SYDVKM. V was trimmed by 2 bases and J by 6 bases, leaving 11 bases between them. CDR3 length: 14 residues. The TCR sequence derives from a man between 18 and 35 years old in good health. The rearrangement joins TRBV28 to TRBJ1-5, with D possibly matching TRBD1 (5 bases). The sample consisted of naive CD4+ T cells sorted from blood. Subset of the sample: CD45RA+ positively selected. CDR3 in amino acids: CASSLGGGSQPQHF. The CDR3 DNA follows: TGTGCCAGCAGTTTAGGGGGAGGGAGTCAGCCCCAGCATTTT. Full variable domain (rest looked up from reference TRBV28 and TRBJ1-5): DVKVTQSSRYLVKRTGEKVFLECVQDMDHENMFWYRQDPGLGLRLIYFSYDVKMKEKGDIPEGYSVSREKKERFSLILESASTNQTSMYLCASSLGGGSQPQHFGDGTRLSIL.